Listed below are T cell receptor beta chains from one sample, sequenced in a study of cytomegalovirus exposure and HLA in healthy donors. Method: immunoSEQ multiplex PCR; TCRdb's copy keeps in-frame clones and lacks some. The sample yields about 190,000 clones, roughly 86% seen once. Specimen: PBMCs. These receptors came from a woman younger than 30 in good health and CMV-seronegative. The CDR3 runs from the conserved cysteine through the conserved F or W. A D gene is named only where the DNA matches it firmly. Some rows mark clone size as missing; the rest say once, few, many or name a class of expanded clone.

TGTGCCAGCAGCCCTAGGGGGGGCAGGGGCACTGAAGCTTTCTTT CASSPRGGRGTEAFF few TRBV5-4 NA TRBJ1-1
TGTGCCAGCAGTGATTGGCAGACCTACGAGCAGTACTTC CASSDWQTYEQYF NA TRBV6-1 NA TRBJ2-7
TGTGCCAGCAGCGTATACCCCGGCACTGAAGCTTTCTTT CASSVYPGTEAFF few TRBV9 NA TRBJ1-1
TGTGCCAGCTCACCACGGACAGGGAACTCTCCTGAAGCTTTCTTT CASSPRTGNSPEAFF NA TRBV18 TRBD1 TRBJ1-1
TGCGCCAGCCGGACAGGGTACGAGCAGTACTTC CASRTGYEQYF NA TRBV5-1 TRBD1 TRBJ2-7
TGTGCCAGCAGTTTATACAGCGGTGATCAGCCCCAGCATTTT CASSLYSGDQPQHF NA TRBV27 NA TRBJ1-5
TGCGCCAGCAGTCTGAAGGACAGGCGCCCGGCCACCGGGGAGCTGTTTTTT CASSLKDRRPATGELFF NA TRBV23-1 TRBD1 TRBJ2-2
TGTGCCAGCAGTGAACCACTAGGGGGTGAGGACCTAGGGCCCCAGCATTTT CASSEPLGGEDLGPQHF NA TRBV6-1 NA TRBJ1-5
TGTGCCAGCAGTTTAAGTGCGGGAGGGTCGAACACCGGGGAGCTGTTTTTT CASSLSAGGSNTGELFF NA TRBV28 TRBD2 TRBJ2-2
TGTGCCAGCAGCCGATGGCTAGCGGGAGCCCCGGAGCAGTTCTTC CASSRWLAGAPEQFF NA TRBV7-2 TRBD2 TRBJ2-1
TGTGCCAGCAGTGAAGAGGAGGGTAGCGGGGGTTACGAGCAGTACTTC CASSEEEGSGGYEQYF many TRBV6-1 TRBD2 TRBJ2-7
TGCGCCAGCAGCTTGGGCGCGGTAGGCACTGAAGCTTTCTTT CASSLGAVGTEAFF few TRBV5-1 NA TRBJ1-1
TGTGCCAGCAGCCGACAGGGTACGAAAGAGACCCAGTACTTC CASSRQGTKETQYF NA TRBV5-5 TRBD1 TRBJ2-5
TGCGCCAGCAGCCTGCTGGCCCTTCATGGCGCCAAAAACATTCAGTACTTC CASSLLALHGAKNIQYF NA TRBV4-1 NA TRBJ2-4
TGCGCCAGCAGTCTAGGACATCCCGGCACAGATACGCAGTATTTT CASSLGHPGTDTQYF NA TRBV5-1 NA TRBJ2-3
TGTGCCAGTAGCGGACAGGGGCAAGAGACCCAGTACTTC CASSGQGQETQYF NA TRBV19 TRBD1 TRBJ2-5
TGTGCCAGCAGCACATCAGGGAGCGGGGCCTACGAGCAGTACTTC CASSTSGSGAYEQYF NA TRBV7-9 TRBD2 TRBJ2-7
TGTGCCAGCAGTTCGAATACAGAAGGTAGTTCACCCCTCCACTTT CASSSNTEGSSPLHF many TRBV6-5 NA TRBJ1-6
TGTGCCAGCAGCTTAGGGGACAGGGGCGTCGTACCCACTGAAGCTTTCTTT CASSLGDRGVVPTEAFF NA TRBV7-9 TRBD1 TRBJ1-1
TGTGCCAGCAGGGGAAGCGGGGTTTGGTACACTGAAGCTTTCTTT CASRGSGVWYTEAFF NA TRBV5-6 NA TRBJ1-1
TGTGCCAGCAGTGAAAGGCTAGCAGGCGGGGATGAGCAGTTCTTC CASSERLAGGDEQFF few TRBV2 NA TRBJ2-1
TGTGCCAGCACCACCCCTCCGGGACAGGGGGGGAGCTCCTCCTACAATGAGCAGTTCTTC CASTTPPGQGGSSSYNEQFF NA TRBV27 TRBD1 TRBJ2-1
TGTGCCAGCTCACACGCGACAGGGCCGACCGAAAAACTGTTTTTT CASSHATGPTEKLFF NA TRBV18 TRBD1 TRBJ1-4
TGTGCCACCAGCGCGCCTACAGGGGTTGGAAACACCATATATTTT CATSAPTGVGNTIYF NA TRBV15 TRBD1 TRBJ1-3
TGTGCCAGCAGCTTCAGGGCCACTGAAGCTTTCTTT CASSFRATEAFF NA TRBV5-4 NA TRBJ1-1
TGTGCCAGCAGTGAGGGAGACAAAAACACCGGGGAGCTGTTTTTT CASSEGDKNTGELFF NA TRBV6-4 NA TRBJ2-2
TGTGCCAGCAGTTCCCGGACTACAGCGGGGGGGCCGGGTGAGCAGTTCTTC CASSSRTTAGGPGEQFF NA TRBV27 TRBD2 TRBJ2-1
TGTGCCAGCAGCCAAGACAGGGGAATCAATCAGCCCCAGCATTTT CASSQDRGINQPQHF NA TRBV4-2 NA TRBJ1-5
TGCGCCAGCAGCTTTGGAGGGACCACCTACGAGCAGTACTTC CASSFGGTTYEQYF NA TRBV5-1 NA TRBJ2-7
TGCGCCAGCAGCTTGAAAAGCCAGGGGATAGGGTTCGATGAGCAGTTCTTC CASSLKSQGIGFDEQFF NA TRBV5-1 NA TRBJ2-1
TGTGCCAGCAGTGTTCGAAGGGGGCTCTACGAGCAGTACTTC CASSVRRGLYEQYF NA TRBV2 TRBD1 TRBJ2-7
TGTGCCAGCAGCTTAAAAGCGGGGGGCCAAGAGACCCAGTACTTC CASSLKAGGQETQYF NA TRBV7-9 TRBD2 TRBJ2-5
TGTGCCAGCAGACCCCTGGGCAGGAACGAGCAGTACTTC CASRPLGRNEQYF NA TRBV11-2 NA TRBJ2-7
TGTGCCAGTAGTATTCAGACAGGGTCTGAGGGGGATACGCAGTATTTT CASSIQTGSEGDTQYF NA TRBV19 TRBD1 TRBJ2-3
TGCGCCAGCAGCGCGCGACAGGGGGCGGGGAATGAGCAGTTCTTC CASSARQGAGNEQFF NA TRBV5-1 TRBD1 TRBJ2-1
TGCAGCGGTGGGGACAGCCCAAAGGGCGAGCAGTACTTC CSGGDSPKGEQYF NA TRBV29-1 TRBD1 TRBJ2-7
TGTGCCAGCAGCCAAGAGACAGGGAATTCACCCCTCCACTTT CASSQETGNSPLHF NA TRBV14 TRBD1 TRBJ1-6
TGTGCCACCAGCAGAGTCCCAGGGGGCCGACTTACAGATACGCAGTATTTT CATSRVPGGRLTDTQYF NA TRBV15 TRBD1 TRBJ2-3
TGTGCCAGCAGTTATCGGGAGGGCCGGAATGAGCAGTTCTTC CASSYREGRNEQFF NA TRBV6-5 TRBD2 TRBJ2-1
TGTGCCAGCAGCTTACGGCTCCAGGCAAGAATAGATACGCAGTATTTT CASSLRLQARIDTQYF NA TRBV7-9 NA TRBJ2-3
TGTGTTTCGAGCTTGGGGACAGCAGACTATGGCTACACCTTC CVSSLGTADYGYTF NA TRBV5-6 TRBD1 TRBJ1-2